The clone carrying this TCR beta chain was seen more than once but under ten times. The repertoire was sequenced with immunoSEQ multiplex PCR; TCRdb's copy has only in-frame clones and lacks some. The sample contains 130,000 or so clones, 86% of which appear only once. The entry originates in a study of blood T cell repertoires in COVID-19. The origin of this receptor is a man aged 40-49 years with acute or convalescent COVID-19. The specimen sequenced was peripheral blood.

The CDR3 DNA sequence: TGCGCCAGCAGCCAAGATCAATCGCTGACAGTTAAAAACATTCAGTACTTC. Translated, it gives CASSQDQSLTVKNIQYF. V is TRBV4-1 and J is TRBJ2-4; D possibly corresponds to TRBD1 (5 bases). CDR1 is MGHRA, CDR2 YSYEKL, per germline. This CDR3 contains 17 residues. The ends were cut back, 0 bases at V and 4 bases at J, with 16 bases in the middle.